This T cell receptor beta chain was captured in a study of cytomegalovirus exposure and HLA in healthy donors (dated by TCRdb to between 2016 and 2019). In terms of the full investigation: According to a later analysis, the 120 or so validation repertoires were produced on the same platform as the approximately 600 repertoires of the first cohort. The study aimed to test whether signatures of past pathogen exposure could be identified by cataloging public T cell receptors. Besides the first cohort of 666 subjects, a separate validation cohort made up of over 95 different subjects was used. The study combined high-throughput TCR immunosequencing, statistical association of individual TCRs with disease status, and machine learning to predict cytomegalovirus infection status. The research as a whole found: The study gave a list of 150 to 200 TCR beta chains associated with cytomegalovirus. Most TCR sequences were observed very rarely across donors, whereas some public TCRs were present in many individuals. A later analysis found that TCRs clustered in the first cohort also tended to co-occur in the 100 to 150 validation repertoires, with about 94% of cluster scores above 0. The authors suggested that the approach could potentially be extended to other disease states and immunological phenotypes. All 120 or so repertoires were used to score co-occurrence in the validation cohort in a later analysis, because that analysis had no HLA typing for the cohort. Three of the identified cytomegalovirus-associated TCR beta chains were confirmed in vitro to be specific for cytomegalovirus antigens. In both the original and validation cohorts, the classifier was reported to diagnose cytomegalovirus status with high specificity and sensitivity.

The CDR3 holds 11 amino acids from the cysteine to the phenylalanine. This entry keeps only the CDR3 DNA: 33 bases, framed from base 1. Relative to germline, V is 1 base shorter and J is 11 bases shorter, with 9 bases between their ends. From the germline V gene, CDR1 is SGDLS and CDR2 is YYNGEE. The donors belonged to the validation cohort of approximately 130 subjects, which was separate from the roughly 700-subject first cohort. The library was made by the immunoSEQ multiplex PCR assay. The study's own analysis went as follows. A statistical classification framework was built for diagnosing cytomegalovirus status from the catalog of TCR beta chain sequences. This immuneACCESS table, as held by TCRdb, lists in-frame sequences with V and J called but not all clones. Of the missing ones, under half trace to an unresolved V gene in checked studies; the others have no known cause. V and J calls and clone size are as listed in that table; D and trimming were resolved from the DNA. Here the sample has some 170,000 clones; roughly nine tenths occur a single time. In total, the top ten clones hold 5.5% to 6% of the sample.

In its sample, this clone was seen a few times. Its binding antigen is unknown. No base qualities exist here, and no much larger clone lies one base off it. The chain joins TRBV9 to TRBJ1-1, with TRBD1 as a weak D call on 6 bases. Specimen: PBMCs. The TCR was taken from a woman in her twenties or thirties in good health and CMV-seronegative. The CDR3 sequence is CASSVYREAFF. The sequenced DNA is TGTGCCAGCAGCGTATACAGGGAGGCTTTCTTT.